The TCR beta chain described here comes from a study of blood T cell repertoires in COVID-19. Across the study: The United States, Italy and Spain provided the acute and convalescent COVID-19 samples. T cells, B-cell-depleted T cells, or PBMCs provided the cDNA or gDNA that served as material.

In germline, CDR1 is MDHEN, CDR2 SYDVKM. V shed 10 bases and J 3 bases; nucleotides not matched to a gene: 10. This CDR3 spans 14 amino acids. In the original workflow: Amplification of reference gene primers was used by the study to estimate nucleated cell counts. Produced via immunoSEQ multiplex PCR; TCRdb's table is partial and in-frame only. V and J calls and clone size are those listed in that table; D and trimming were worked out from the DNA. The sample has around 140,000 clones, 87% seen once. The clonotype comes from a man of 80 years or more with acute or convalescent COVID-19. The sample consisted of peripheral blood. This chain connects TRBV28 to TRBJ1-1; 8 nucleotides agree with TRBD1. The CDR3 region is CATVRDRRYTEAFF. In DNA form, the CDR3 reads TGTGCCACCGTCCGGGACAGGAGGTACACTGAAGCTTTCTTT.